Described below is a single T cell receptor beta chain sequence and its context. This sample was included in a study of blood T cell repertoires in COVID-19. V lost 1 base and J lost 3; bases outside the gene matches: 6. Germline loops: CDR1 SGHRS, CDR2 YFSETQ. The CDR3 extends over 16 amino acids. Produced via immunoSEQ multiplex PCR; TCRdb's table is partial and in-frame only. Of around 70,000 clones in the sample, approximately 91% were seen once. Sequenced sample: peripheral blood. V and J are TRBV5-1 and TRBJ2-3; 9 bases are shared with TRBD2. The source is a human donor in a cohort sampled during active COVID-19. The CDR3 loop is CASSLLIAGVTDTQYF. Here the CDR3 DNA reads TGCGCCAGCAGCTTGCTGATAGCGGGGGTAACAGATACGCAGTATTTT.